This paragraph reports one T cell receptor beta chain. This specimen comes from a study of T cell changes during pregnancy in multiple sclerosis. Assay used: immunoSEQ multiplex PCR; TCRdb lists only in-frame clones, some missing. Of about 73,000 clones detected, roughly 92% appear once; the ten largest clones hold less than 3%. Trimming removed 6 bases from V and 5 bases from J; junction bases left unmatched: 5. Germline assignment: CDR1 MNHEY and CDR2 SVGAGI. This CDR3 has 14 amino acids. The chain combines TRBV6-5 with TRBJ1-1; 11 bases fit TRBD1. This receptor was taken from a female donor in good health, enrolled as a control in a pregnancy study. Sequencing was performed on peripheral blood, taken in the third trimester of pregnancy. The CDR3 region is CASSSDRGRTEAFF. The CDR3 nucleotides read TGTGCCAGCAGCTCGGACAGGGGGCGAACTGAAGCTTTCTTT.